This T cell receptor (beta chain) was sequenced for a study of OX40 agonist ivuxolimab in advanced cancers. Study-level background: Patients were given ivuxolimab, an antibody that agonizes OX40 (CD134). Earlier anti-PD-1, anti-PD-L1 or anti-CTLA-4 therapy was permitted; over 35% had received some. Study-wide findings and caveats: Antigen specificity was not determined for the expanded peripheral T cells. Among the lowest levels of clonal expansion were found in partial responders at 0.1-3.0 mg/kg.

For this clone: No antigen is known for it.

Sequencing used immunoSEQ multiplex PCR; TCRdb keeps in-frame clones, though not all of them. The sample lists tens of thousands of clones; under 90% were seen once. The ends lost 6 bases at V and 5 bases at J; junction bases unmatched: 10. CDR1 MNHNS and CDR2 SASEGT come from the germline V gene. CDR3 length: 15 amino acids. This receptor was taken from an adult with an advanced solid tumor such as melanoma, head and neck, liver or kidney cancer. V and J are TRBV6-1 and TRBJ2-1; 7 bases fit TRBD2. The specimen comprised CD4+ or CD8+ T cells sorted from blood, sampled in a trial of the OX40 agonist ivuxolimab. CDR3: CASSRSLAENNEQFF. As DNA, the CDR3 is TGTGCCAGCAGCAGATCCCTAGCGGAGAACAATGAGCAGTTCTTC.